This T cell receptor (beta chain) derives from a study of T cells after yellow fever vaccination. Template switching by 5'RACE produced TCR cDNA, adding a universal primer site and UMIs. TCRdb analysed the 5' RACE reads with MiXCR anew, one entry per CDR3 protein. The sample lists 200,000 to 250,000 distinct CDR3 sequences; 3% to 3.5% were seen once. Ten or more counts support this clonotype. The sequence was collected from a man aged 18 to 30 who received the YFV17D yellow fever vaccine. Sequences were derived from CD4+ T cells sorted from PBMCs, sampled 10 days after the yellow fever booster vaccination.

The CDR3 region is CSASQGRENTEAFF. Written as DNA, the CDR3 is TGCAGTGCAAGCCAGGGAAGGGAAAATACTGAAGCTTTCTTT. The chain couples TRBV20-1 to TRBJ1-1, with D tentatively TRBD1 (5 bases). The germline gives CDR1 DFQATT, CDR2 SNEGSKA (reference sequence). V gave up 6 bases and J gave up 5 bases, with 19 bases separating them. CDR3 length: 14 amino acids.